This T cell receptor (beta chain) originates from a study of OX40 agonist ivuxolimab in advanced cancers. About the research overall: Dose-escalation patients suffered from hepatocellular carcinoma, melanoma, renal cell or head and neck cancer. It was permissible to have had prior anti-PD-1, anti-PD-L1 or anti-CTLA-4 therapy, and about 40% had some. Whole-study findings and limits: CD4+ T cells averaged fewer expanded clones than CD8+ T cells. Doses of 0.1 to 3.0 mg/kg were accompanied by clonal expansion of CD4+ and CD8+ blood T cells by week 6.

Data came from immunoSEQ multiplex PCR; TCRdb stores just in-frame clones and leaves some out. The table shows some 90,000 clones, with around 90% occurring only once. A note on this clone: Its antigen remains unidentified.

Trimming took off 5 bases at V and 0 bases at J, with 8 bases between the two ends. Germline assignment: CDR1 SNHLY and CDR2 FYNNEI. This CDR3 contains 14 residues. The V call is TRBV2, the J call TRBJ2-4; tentative D call: TRBD1 (5 bases). This clonotype was obtained from an adult with an advanced solid tumor such as melanoma, head and neck, liver or kidney cancer. Sequenced here: CD4+ or CD8+ T cells sorted from blood, sampled in a trial of the OX40 agonist ivuxolimab. Here the CDR3 DNA reads TGTGCCAGCAGTACCAGGGCAGCCAAAAACATTCAGTACTTC. It codes for CASSTRAAKNIQYF. Full variable domain (missing parts from reference TRBV2 and TRBJ2-4): EPEVTQTPSHQVTQMGQEVILRCVPISNHLYFYWYRQILGQKVEFLVSFYNNEISEKSEIFDDQFSVERPDGSNFTLKIRSTKLEDSAMYFCASSTRAAKNIQYFGAGTRLSVL.